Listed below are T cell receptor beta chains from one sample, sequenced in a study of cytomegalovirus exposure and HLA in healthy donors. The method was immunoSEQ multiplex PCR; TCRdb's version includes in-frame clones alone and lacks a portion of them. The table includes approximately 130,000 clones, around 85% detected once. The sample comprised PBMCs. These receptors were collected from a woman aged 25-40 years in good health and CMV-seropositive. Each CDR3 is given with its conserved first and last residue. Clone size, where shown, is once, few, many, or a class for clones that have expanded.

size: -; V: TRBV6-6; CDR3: CASSPEMNTEAFF
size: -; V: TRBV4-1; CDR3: CASGPDRAKNIQYF
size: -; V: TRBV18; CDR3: CASSGAGEQYF
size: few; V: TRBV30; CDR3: CAWKRGGKVNTGELFF
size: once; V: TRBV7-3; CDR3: CASSLGAFGGGTDTQYF
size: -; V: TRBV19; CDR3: CASSMEVSNQPQHF
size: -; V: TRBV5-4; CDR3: CASSGEGNTGELFF
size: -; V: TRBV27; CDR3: CASSLWRMSGENSPLHF
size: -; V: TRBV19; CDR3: CASSGLTGGDQPQHF
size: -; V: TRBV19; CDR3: CASNNLGGANTGELFF
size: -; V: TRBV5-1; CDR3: CASSLGGPGGAYEQYF
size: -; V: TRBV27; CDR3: CASSYRLSSGGQYF
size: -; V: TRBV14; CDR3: CASSQGTSGSHEQFF
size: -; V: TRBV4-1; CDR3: CASSQAQGLRAFF
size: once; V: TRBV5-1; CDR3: CASSLNAAFGYTF
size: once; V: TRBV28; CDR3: CATQVGATDTQYF
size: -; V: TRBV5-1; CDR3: CASSLVGGSYNEQFF
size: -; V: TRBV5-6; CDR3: CASSLGDNNEKLFF
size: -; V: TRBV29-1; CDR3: CSVEDRSRSLSLAEDEFSYEQYF
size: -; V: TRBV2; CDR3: CASEGPLLGNQPQHF
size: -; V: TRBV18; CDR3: CASSPDISEAFF
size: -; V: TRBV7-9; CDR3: CASSLAEIEADTQYF
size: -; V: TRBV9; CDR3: CASSPGTVSYEQYF
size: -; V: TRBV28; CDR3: CASSTSGTSPYEQYF
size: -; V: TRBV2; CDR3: CASTLAAVQYF
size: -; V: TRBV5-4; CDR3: CASSLAKGRGGTSYEQYF
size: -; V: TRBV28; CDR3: CASSYYRALSYEQYF
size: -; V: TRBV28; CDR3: CASSSPRGGEYEQFF
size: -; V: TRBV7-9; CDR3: CASSLGGAGHYGYTF
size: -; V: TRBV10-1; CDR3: CATQWTGKGNQPQHF
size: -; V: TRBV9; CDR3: CASSVALATSTSRLEQFF
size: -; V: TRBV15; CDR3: CATSRDEEGVSYEQYF
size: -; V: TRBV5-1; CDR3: CASSLQGYQETQYF
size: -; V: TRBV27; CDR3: CASSLNQGFTDTQYF
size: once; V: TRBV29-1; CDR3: CSVGGVSTDTQYF
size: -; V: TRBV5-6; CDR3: CASRPRSRRTEAFF
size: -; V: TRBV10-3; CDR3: CAIRAWTANYGYTF
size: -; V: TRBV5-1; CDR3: CASSLGRDTEAFF
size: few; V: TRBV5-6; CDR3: CASGGATTEAFF
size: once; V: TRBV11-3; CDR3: CASNSGRGEETQYF
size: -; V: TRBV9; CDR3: CASSASPNEKLFF
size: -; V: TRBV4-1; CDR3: CASSHLGGNEQFF
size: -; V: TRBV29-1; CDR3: CSVGGALGDIQYF
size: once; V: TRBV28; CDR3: CASSSRSFLTFF
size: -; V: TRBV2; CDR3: CASSEDRQGKTQHF
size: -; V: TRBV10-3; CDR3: CAISTPTGLSGELFF
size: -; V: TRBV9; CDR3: CASSVSPYPGTSVYEQYF
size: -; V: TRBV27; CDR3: CASSLGGSSYEQYF
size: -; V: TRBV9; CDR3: CASSGQGSNYGYTF
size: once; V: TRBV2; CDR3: CASSDGTLRTDTQYF
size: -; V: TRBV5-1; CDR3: CASSLEGGSYEKLFF
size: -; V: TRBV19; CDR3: CASTDRTDTQYF
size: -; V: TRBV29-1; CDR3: CSVQGVATDTQYF
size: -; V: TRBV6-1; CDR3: CAGSVNWASSYGYTF